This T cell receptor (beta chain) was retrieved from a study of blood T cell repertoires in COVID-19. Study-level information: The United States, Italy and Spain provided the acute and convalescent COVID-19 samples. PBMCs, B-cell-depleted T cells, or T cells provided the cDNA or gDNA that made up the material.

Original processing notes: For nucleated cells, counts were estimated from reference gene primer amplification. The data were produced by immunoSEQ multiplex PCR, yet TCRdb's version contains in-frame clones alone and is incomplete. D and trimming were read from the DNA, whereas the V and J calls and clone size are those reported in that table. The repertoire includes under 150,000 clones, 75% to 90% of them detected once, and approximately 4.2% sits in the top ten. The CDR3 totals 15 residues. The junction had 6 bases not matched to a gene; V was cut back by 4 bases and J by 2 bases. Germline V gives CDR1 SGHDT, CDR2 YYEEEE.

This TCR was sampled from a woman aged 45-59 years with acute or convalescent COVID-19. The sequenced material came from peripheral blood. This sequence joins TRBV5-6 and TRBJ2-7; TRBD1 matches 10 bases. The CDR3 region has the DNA TGTGCCAGCAGCCCTGGGACAGGGGCCACCTACGAGCAGTACTTC. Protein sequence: CASSPGTGATYEQYF.